Listed below are T cell receptor beta chains from one sample, sequenced in a study of blood T cell repertoires in COVID-19. TCRdb's copy holds only in-frame clones and misses some; the assay was immunoSEQ multiplex PCR. Among about 70,000 clones, around 89% were seen once, and the ten largest hold roughly 1.5%. The specimen sequenced was peripheral blood. These receptor sequences come from a human donor in a cohort sampled during active COVID-19. The CDR3 runs from the conserved cysteine through the conserved F or W. D genes are given only for firm matches. Clone size, where shown, is once, few, many, or a class for clones that have expanded.

V gene	J gene	clone size	D gene	CDR3 protein	CDR3 DNA
TRBV14	TRBJ2-1	-	TRBD2	CASSLLAGVVQFF	TGTGCCAGCAGTTTACTAGCGGGAGTCGTGCAGTTCTTC
TRBV11-3	TRBJ2-3	-	-	CASSLGGGDTDTQYF	TGTGCCAGCAGCTTAGGAGGCGGAGACACAGATACGCAGTATTTT
TRBV27	TRBJ1-6	-	-	CASARQAGVNSPLHF	TGTGCCAGCGCCAGACAGGCCGGCGTTAATTCACCCCTCCACTTT
TRBV27	TRBJ1-5	-	TRBD1	CASSAGQGSWPQHF	TGTGCCAGCAGTGCAGGACAGGGTTCGTGGCCCCAGCATTTT
TRBV18	TRBJ1-2	-	-	CASSPPTGYGYTF	TGTGCCAGCTCACCACCAACAGGCTATGGCTACACCTTC
TRBV23-1	TRBJ2-2	-	TRBD2	CASSQQTSGRANTGELFF	TGCGCCAGCAGTCAACAGACTAGCGGGAGGGCGAACACCGGGGAGCTGTTTTTT
TRBV25-1	TRBJ2-3	-	-	CASSLSGAGVDTQYF	TGTGCCAGCAGTCTCTCCGGAGCGGGCGTAGATACGCAGTATTTT
TRBV4-2	TRBJ2-1	-	-	CASSQARPSSYNEQFF	TGTGCCAGCAGCCAAGCCCGCCCGAGCTCCTACAATGAGCAGTTCTTC
TRBV2	TRBJ2-2	-	TRBD2	CASSWDYQGGELFF	TGTGCCAGCAGTTGGGACTACCAGGGCGGGGAGCTGTTTTTT
TRBV5-1	TRBJ2-1	-	TRBD1	CASSLGQGGNEQFF	TGCGCCAGCAGCTTGGGACAGGGTGGGAATGAGCAGTTCTTC
TRBV18	TRBJ2-3	-	TRBD1	CASSPVRGSTDTQYF	TGTGCCAGCTCACCAGTCAGGGGGAGCACAGATACGCAGTATTTT
TRBV7-9	TRBJ1-3	-	-	CASRTVRSGNTIYF	TGTGCCAGCAGGACAGTCCGCTCTGGAAACACCATATATTTT
TRBV27	TRBJ2-1	-	-	CASSLSGDTHYNEQFF	TGTGCCAGCAGTTTATCCGGAGATACACACTACAATGAGCAGTTCTTC
TRBV28	TRBJ1-2	-	-	CALRGEDGYTF	TGTGCCCTACGGGGGGAGGATGGCTACACCTTC
TRBV19	TRBJ2-5	-	-	CASSMGAGETQYF	TGTGCCAGTAGTATGGGGGCAGGGGAGACCCAGTACTTC
TRBV5-4	TRBJ1-1	-	-	CASRPGGVDTEAFF	TGTGCCAGCAGGCCGGGGGGGGTGGACACTGAAGCTTTCTTT
TRBV24-1	TRBJ1-3	-	TRBD1	CATSDATGGNTIYF	TGTGCCACCAGTGATGCGACAGGGGGAAACACCATATATTTT
TRBV5-1	TRBJ2-1	-	TRBD2	CASSYTGTSYNEQFF	TGCGCCAGCAGCTACACCGGGACTAGCTACAATGAGCAGTTCTTC
TRBV10-1	TRBJ2-1	-	TRBD2	CASSESPPSGRAEQFF	TGCGCCAGCAGTGAGTCGCCGCCTAGCGGGAGGGCTGAGCAGTTCTTC
TRBV10-3	TRBJ2-6	-	-	CAISESESGANVLTF	TGTGCCATCAGTGAGAGTGAGTCTGGGGCCAACGTCCTGACTTTC
TRBV7-2	TRBJ2-7	few	TRBD2	CASSLGPSGSVYEQYF	TGTGCCAGCAGCTTAGGGCCTAGCGGGAGTGTATACGAGCAGTACTTC
TRBV19	TRBJ1-1	once	TRBD1	CASSTLSTGGTEAFF	TGTGCCAGTAGTACCCTCTCGACAGGGGGCACTGAAGCTTTCTTT
TRBV29-1	TRBJ2-1	-	TRBD2	CSGLFTGTSGSKYPYNEQFF	TGCAGCGGCTTATTCACGGGGACTAGCGGGAGTAAATACCCCTACAATGAGCAGTTCTTC
TRBV28	TRBJ2-7	-	TRBD1	CASTTGTGGYEQYF	TGTGCCAGCACCACCGGGACAGGGGGCTACGAGCAGTACTTC
TRBV28	TRBJ1-5	-	TRBD1	CASSPRGRGMSNQPQHF	TGTGCCAGCAGTCCCAGGGGGCGCGGTATGAGCAATCAGCCCCAGCATTTT
TRBV5-1	TRBJ1-1	once	TRBD1	CASSLGRTGVNTEAFF	TGCGCCAGCAGCTTGGGGCGGACAGGGGTGAACACTGAAGCTTTCTTT
TRBV2	TRBJ1-5	-	-	CASSDGRSGQPQHF	TGTGCCAGCAGTGATGGGAGGAGTGGACAGCCCCAGCATTTT
TRBV5-1	TRBJ2-5	-	-	CASSDRTAPETQYF	TGCGCCAGCAGCGACCGGACAGCCCCAGAGACCCAGTACTTC
TRBV7-9	TRBJ1-6	once	-	CASSSQGNSPLHF	TGTGCCAGCAGCTCCCAGGGAAATTCACCCCTCCACTTT
TRBV7-9	TRBJ2-5	-	-	CASSRDFEETQYF	TGTGCCAGCAGCCGGGACTTCGAAGAGACCCAGTACTTC
TRBV11-3	TRBJ1-2	-	-	CASSSSNYGYTF	TGTGCCAGCAGCTCATCCAACTATGGCTACACCTTC
TRBV11-2	TRBJ2-3	-	TRBD2	CASSLDQRGAFWNTQYF	TGTGCCAGCAGCTTAGATCAGCGGGGGGCGTTCTGGAATACGCAGTATTTT
TRBV9	TRBJ2-1	-	-	CASSVGGNSYNEQFF	TGTGCCAGCAGCGTAGGAGGGAATTCCTACAATGAGCAGTTCTTC
TRBV2	TRBJ2-7	-	TRBD2	CASIGLAVSYEQYF	TGTGCCAGCATTGGACTAGCGGTCTCCTACGAGCAGTACTTC
TRBV29-1	TRBJ1-1	-	-	CSVGRQEAFF	TGCAGCGTTGGGAGACAGGAAGCTTTCTTT
TRBV19	TRBJ2-1	-	-	CASSLVDYNEQFF	TGTGCCAGTAGCTTAGTCGACTACAATGAGCAGTTCTTC
TRBV28	TRBJ2-2	-	-	CASTQTAWNTGELFF	TGTGCCAGCACTCAGACAGCTTGGAACACCGGGGAGCTGTTTTTT
TRBV5-1	TRBJ2-1	-	TRBD1	CASRPPGTGDNEQFF	TGCGCCAGCAGACCACCCGGGACAGGGGACAATGAGCAGTTCTTC